Listed below are T cell receptor beta chains from one sample, sequenced in a study of radiation and T cells in renal cell carcinoma. Method: immunoSEQ multiplex PCR; TCRdb's copy keeps in-frame clones and lacks some. Here the sample spans roughly 80,000 clones, about 86% being singletons. The sample consisted of blood, taken from a patient whose treatment included radiotherapy and nephrectomy. The receptors here all came from a woman in her forties or fifties with renal cell carcinoma. Each CDR3 is given with its conserved first and last residue. A D gene is named only where the DNA matches it firmly. The size of a clone is reported for some rows only, either as once, few or many, or as a class for expanded clones.

.	TRBJ1-1	TRBV28	.	CASRRGSANTEAFF	TGTGCCAGCAGGAGGGGTTCTGCGAACACTGAAGCTTTCTTT
.	TRBJ1-1	TRBV5-5	TRBD1	CASRIGQAANTEAFF	TGTGCCAGCAGAATCGGACAGGCGGCAAACACTGAAGCTTTCTTT
few	TRBJ1-1	TRBV30	.	CAWSQGRVNTEAFF	TGTGCCTGGAGTCAAGGCAGGGTAAACACTGAAGCTTTCTTT
.	TRBJ2-4	TRBV29-1	.	CSVEDGTENIQYF	TGCAGCGTTGAAGACGGAACAGAAAACATTCAGTACTTC
.	TRBJ1-5	TRBV7-8	.	CASSIAAVSNQPQHF	TGTGCCAGCAGCATAGCTGCTGTTAGCAATCAGCCCCAGCATTTT
few	TRBJ1-1	TRBV27	.	CASSFGGGKITEAFF	TGTGCCAGCAGTTTCGGCGGGGGGAAGATCACTGAAGCTTTCTTT
.	TRBJ1-5	TRBV2	.	CASSEELNQPQHF	TGTGCCAGCAGTGAGGAGTTGAATCAGCCCCAGCATTTT
.	TRBJ2-7	TRBV7-2	TRBD1	CASSWRQGPEQYF	TGTGCCAGCAGCTGGAGACAGGGGCCCGAGCAGTACTTC
few	TRBJ1-1	TRBV7-9	.	CASSLSRLGPEAFF	TGTGCCAGCAGCTTAAGCAGGTTGGGCCCCGAAGCTTTCTTT
.	TRBJ2-7	TRBV7-2	TRBD2	CASSLVQAGGPAGQYF	TGTGCCAGCAGCTTAGTTCAAGCGGGAGGGCCTGCCGGGCAGTACTTC
once	TRBJ1-1	TRBV15	.	CATGNGPLATEAFF	TGTGCCACCGGGAACGGTCCTCTGGCTACTGAAGCTTTCTTT
.	TRBJ2-1	TRBV18	TRBD2	CASSPTGLAYNEQFF	TGTGCCAGCTCACCAACGGGACTAGCCTACAATGAGCAGTTCTTC
.	TRBJ2-2	TRBV5-4	TRBD2	CASSRIAGGTNTGELFF	TGTGCCAGCAGCCGCATAGCGGGAGGGACTAACACCGGGGAGCTGTTTTTT
once	TRBJ2-3	TRBV9	.	CASSVEPNTDTQYF	TGTGCCAGCAGCGTAGAACCTAACACAGATACGCAGTATTTT
.	TRBJ2-3	TRBV28	TRBD1	CASSIGGRIDTQYF	TGTGCCAGCAGTATAGGGGGCAGGATAGATACGCAGTATTTT
.	TRBJ1-6	TRBV4-3	TRBD1	CASSQGGTGVNSPLHF	TGCGCCAGCAGCCAAGGGGGAACAGGGGTTAATTCACCCCTCCACTTT